Presented here are 8 T cell receptor beta chains from one specimen sequenced in a study of OX40 agonist ivuxolimab in advanced cancers. Data came from immunoSEQ multiplex PCR; TCRdb stores just in-frame clones and leaves some out. The sample holds about 83,000 clones, approximately 83% seen once. This sample comprised CD4+ or CD8+ T cells sorted from blood, obtained in a trial of the OX40 agonist ivuxolimab. These receptors all come from an adult with an advanced solid tumor such as melanoma, head and neck, liver or kidney cancer.

This clone was counted only a few times. This rearrangement joins TRBV19 to TRBJ1-2, with 7 bases matching TRBD1. From germline, CDR1 is LNHDA and CDR2 SQIVND (reference sequence). J gave up 3 bases and V 5 bases, and 0 bases lay outside the gene matches. CDR3 size: 12 residues. The chain's CDR3 is CASSQGDYGYTF. The CDR3, as DNA: TGTGCCAGTAGTCAGGGGGACTATGGCTACACCTTC.

This rearrangement joins TRBV19 to TRBJ2-2; 10 positions match TRBD2. From germline, CDR1 is LNHDA and CDR2 SQIVND (reference sequence). Trimming at V came to 5 bases and at J to 7 bases, leaving 13 bases not matched to a gene. The CDR3 contains 17 residues. As DNA, the CDR3 is TGTGCCAGTAGTGCCCCAAACCAAGCGGGGGGGAGCGGGGAGCTGTTTTTT. Encoded protein: CASSAPNQAGGSGELFF.

The rearrangement links TRBV18 to TRBJ1-1, with 7 bases aligning to TRBD1. CDR1 and CDR2 from the germline V gene are KGHSH and LQKENI. The CDR3 is 13 residues long. V shed 8 bases, J shed 1 base, and the junction held 4 bases outside the gene matches. The CDR3 DNA reads as TGTGCCAGCCGGACAGGACAGAACACTGAAGCTTTCTTT. Amino acids: CASRTGQNTEAFF.

This CDR3 reads CASSYSGQGYGYTF. The CDR3 region has the DNA TGTGCCAGCAGTTACTCGGGACAGGGGTATGGCTACACCTTC. V and J are TRBV6-5 and TRBJ1-2; TRBD1 matches 10 bases. Germline V gene sequence: CDR1 MNHEY, CDR2 SVGAGI. Unmatched junction bases numbered 0, after V lost 0 bases and J lost 5 bases. This CDR3 has 14 amino acids.

The chain employs TRBV6-6 and TRBJ2-7, with D possibly being TRBD1 or TRBD2 (5 bases each). V lost 8 bases and J 2 bases, leaving 7 bases between the germline ends. CDR3 size: 11 residues. Germline CDR1 reads MNHNY; CDR2 reads SVGAGI (reference sequence). CDR3 DNA sequence: TGTGCCAGCGGGGGTACCTACGAGCAGTACTTC. This gives the protein CASGGTYEQYF.

This clone has just one count. The rearrangement uses TRBV11-2 and TRBJ2-3; 7 positions match TRBD2. The CDR3 has 16 residues. Germline-derived CDR1 and CDR2 are SGHAT and FQNNGV. V was pared by 5 bases and J by 3 bases, with 11 bases of the junction left unmatched. CDR3 sequence reads: CASSPQLAGRTDTQYF. CDR3 bases: TGTGCCAGCAGCCCTCAATTAGCGGGTCGGACAGATACGCAGTATTTT. The entire variable domain, with the rest obtained from reference TRBV11-2 and TRBJ2-3, is as follows: EAGVAQSPRYKIIEKRQSVAFWCNPISGHATLYWYQQILGQGPKLLIQFQNNGVVDDSQLPKDRFSAERLKGVDSTLKIQPAKLEDSAVYLCASSPQLAGRTDTQYFGPGTRLTVL.

The chain is built from TRBV5-1 and TRBJ2-3; TRBD1 matches 8 bases. The V gene end was trimmed by 2 bases and the J gene end by 2 bases; junction bases not matched to a gene: 4. There are 15 residues in the CDR3. Germline assignment: CDR1 SGHRS and CDR2 YFSETQ. The CDR3 DNA reads as TGCGCCAGCAGCTTTCGGACAGGGCACACAGATACGCAGTATTTT. The encoded protein is CASSFRTGHTDTQYF.

This clone was picked up one time. The gene calls are TRBV5-8 and TRBJ2-2; D is possibly TRBD1 (5 bases). Trimming took 4 bases from V and 3 from J, leaving 10 bases between them. Germline V gene lookup returns CDR1 SGHTS and CDR2 YDEGEE. This CDR3 spans 14 amino acids. For the CDR3, the DNA is TGTGCCAGCAGCCGTGACAGTCACACCGGGGAGCTGTTTTTT. Translated, it gives CASSRDSHTGELFF.